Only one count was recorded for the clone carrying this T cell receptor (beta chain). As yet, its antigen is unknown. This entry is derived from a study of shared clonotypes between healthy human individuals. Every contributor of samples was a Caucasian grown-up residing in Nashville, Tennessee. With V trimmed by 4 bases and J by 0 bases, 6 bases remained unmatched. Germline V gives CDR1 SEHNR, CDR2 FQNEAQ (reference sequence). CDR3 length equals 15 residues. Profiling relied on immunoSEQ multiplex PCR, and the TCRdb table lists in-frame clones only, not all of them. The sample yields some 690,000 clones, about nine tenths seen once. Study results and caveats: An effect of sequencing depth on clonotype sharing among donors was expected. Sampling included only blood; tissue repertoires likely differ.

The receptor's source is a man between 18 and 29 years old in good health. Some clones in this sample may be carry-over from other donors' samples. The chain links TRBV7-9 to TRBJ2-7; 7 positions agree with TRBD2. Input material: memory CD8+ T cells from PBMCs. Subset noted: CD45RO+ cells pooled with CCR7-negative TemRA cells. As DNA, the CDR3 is TGTGCCAGCAGCTATTTCGGGGGGTCCTCCTACGAGCAGTACTTC. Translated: CASSYFGGSSYEQYF.